This passage covers 26 T cell receptor beta chains from one sample sequenced in a study of early T cells in non-severe SARS-CoV-2 infection. Each CDR3 protein gets one entry after TCRdb re-called the 5' RACE reads with MiXCR. In the table there are about 31,000 distinct CDR3 sequences, around 5.4% of which are singletons. Input material: whole blood. These TCRs come from an adult who was a healthcare worker with PCR-confirmed SARS-CoV-2 infection or an uninfected control (not recorded which).

This chain links TRBV5-1 with TRBJ2-1, with 7 bases aligning to TRBD2. The germline V gene has CDR1 SGHRS and CDR2 YFSETQ. The CDR3 covers 15 residues. V was pared by 0 bases and J by 6 bases, with 6 bases of the junction left unmatched. The CDR3, as DNA: TGCGCCAGCAGCTTGGGAGGGAGGGCCTCCAATGAGCAGTTCTTC. It specifies CASSLGGRASNEQFF.

This clonotype has ten or more counts. The rearrangement uses TRBV28 and TRBJ2-7, with D perhaps matching TRBD1 (5 bases). The V and J ends lost 6 bases and 3 bases respectively, with 15 bases between them. The CDR3 contains 14 residues. Germline assignment: CDR1 MDHEN and CDR2 SYDVKM. The CDR3 bases are TGTGCCAGCAGAAAGCAGGGAAGGGGCTACGAGCAGTACTTC. Amino acid sequence: CASRKQGRGYEQYF.

The V call is TRBV6-1, the J call TRBJ2-3; D is ambiguous. Trimming pared 7 bases from V and 4 bases from J, leaving 3 bases between. The CDR3 runs 10 residues. Germline V gives CDR1 MNHNS, CDR2 SASEGT. CDR3 amino acids: CASIADTQYF. CDR3 nucleotide sequence: TGTGCCAGCATTGCAGATACGCAGTATTTT.

This clonotype was recorded at least ten times. The V and J genes are TRBV7-9 and TRBJ2-1; the match to TRBD2 covers 12 bases. The CDR3 is 15 amino acids. V trimming: 4 bases; J trimming: 5 bases; junction bases outside the gene matches: 3. Germline values: CDR1 SEHNR, CDR2 FQNEAQ (reference sequence). In nucleotides, the CDR3 is TGTGCCAGCAGCTCGACTAGCGGGAGAAACAATGAGCAGTTCTTC. Its protein product is CASSSTSGRNNEQFF.

This clonotype was counted between two and nine times. This chain links TRBV7-7 with TRBJ2-7; 8 nucleotides match TRBD1. Per germline, CDR1 SSHAT and CDR2 FNYEAQ (reference sequence). V lost 5 bases to trimming and J lost 2 bases; unmatched junction nucleotides: 8. CDR3 length equals 15 residues. In DNA, the CDR3 is TGTGCCAGCAGCCCCGGACAGGGACTTACCTACGAGCAGTACTTC. Its translation: CASSPGQGLTYEQYF.

This clonotype was recorded many times. The chain employs TRBV2 and TRBJ2-5; TRBD1 is a possible D gene (6 bases). CDR1 SNHLY and CDR2 FYNNEI come from the germline V gene. The V end lost 8 bases, the J end lost 3 bases, and 16 bases lay between the germline ends. The length of the CDR3 is 14 residues. CDR3 in amino acids: CASLRDTPEETQYF. CDR3 nucleotides: TGTGCCAGCTTGAGGGACACCCCAGAAGAGACCCAGTACTTC.

This CDR3 is CASSLRTGSYEQYF. CDR3 in DNA: TGCGCCAGCAGCTTGCGGACAGGGAGCTACGAGCAGTACTTC. The rearrangement uses TRBV5-1 and TRBJ2-7; 8 positions agree with TRBD1. The CDR3 is 14 residues long. Germline CDR1 reads SGHRS; CDR2 reads YFSETQ. After removal of 1 base from V and 3 bases from J, the junction contained 3 bases not matched to a gene. The complete variable domain, with remaining parts taken from reference TRBV5-1 and TRBJ2-7, reads KAGVTQTPRYLIKTRGQQVTLSCSPISGHRSVSWYQQTPGQGLQFLFEYFSETQRNKGNFPGRFSGRQFSNSRSEMNVSTLELGDSALYLCASSLRTGSYEQYFGPGTRLTVT.

About this clonotype itself: The junction differs from germline at one of its ends, possibly a read error. This chain connects TRBV19 to TRBJ1-5, with a tentative D call TRBD1 (6 bases). Per the germline V gene, CDR1 is LNHDA and CDR2 is SQIVND (reference sequence). The CDR3 spans 13 residues. In DNA form, the CDR3 reads TGTGCCAGCAGTAACAGGGAAAATCAGCCCCAGCATTTT. It encodes CASSNRENQPQHF.

This clonotype appeared many times. The gene calls are TRBV6-4 and TRBJ2-7; no reliable D call. CDR3 size: 13 residues. Trimming left V 4 bases short and J 2 bases short, with 9 bases between. Germline CDR1 reads MRHNA; CDR2 reads SNTAGT. Written as DNA, the CDR3 is TGTGCCAGCAGTGGGACGTCTCCCTACGAGCAGTACTTC. Encoded protein: CASSGTSPYEQYF.

This rearrangement joins TRBV29-1 to TRBJ2-7; D is perhaps TRBD2 (5 bases). The CDR3 contains 14 residues. Trimming took off 6 bases at V and 3 bases at J, with 18 bases between the two ends. CDR1 is SQVTM, CDR2 ANQGSEA, per germline. The CDR3 protein is CSVRTGPSNYEQYF. The DNA for the CDR3 is TGCAGCGTGCGGACTGGTCCAAGTAACTACGAGCAGTACTTC.

This clonotype was observed a few times. The chain links TRBV20-1 to TRBJ2-1; TRBD2 agrees at 7 bases. The CDR3 totals 17 residues. V shed 1 base, J shed 2 bases, and the junction held 11 bases outside the gene matches. The germline CDR1 and CDR2 sequences are DFQATT and SNEGSKA (reference sequence). The CDR3 loop is CSARGVLAGLTYNEQFF. The CDR3 DNA reads TGCAGTGCTAGAGGGGTTTTAGCGGGCCTTACCTACAATGAGCAGTTCTTC.

CDR3 nucleotide sequence: TGTGCCAGCAGCCAGGATAGCGGGAGAGGGTCCTACGAGCAGTACTTC. Protein sequence: CASSQDSGRGSYEQYF. The V call is TRBV4-2, the J call TRBJ2-7, with 9 nucleotides matching TRBD2. There are 16 residues in the CDR3. Germline V lookup: CDR1 LGHNA, CDR2 YNFKEQ. V trimming: 3 bases; J trimming: 1 base; junction bases outside the gene matches: 7.

This clonotype showed up just a few times. This sequence joins TRBV2 and TRBJ2-1, with TRBD2 as a possible D gene (5 bases). V was clipped by 2 bases and J by 7 bases, with 15 bases between them. This CDR3 comprises 15 residues. Germline V gives CDR1 SNHLY, CDR2 FYNNEI. Here the CDR3 reads CASSERARVGNEQFF. CDR3 DNA: TGTGCCAGCAGTGAAAGGGCGCGGGTAGGAAATGAGCAGTTCTTC. The whole variable domain, filled in from reference TRBV2 and TRBJ2-1, reads EPEVTQTPSHQVTQMGQEVILRCVPISNHLYFYWYRQILGQKVEFLVSFYNNEISEKSEIFDDQFSVERPDGSNFTLKIRSTKLEDSAMYFCASSERARVGNEQFFGPGTRLTVL.

CDR3 residues: CSALGLAELGGANVLTF. The CDR3 bases are TGCAGTGCTCTAGGACTAGCCGAGTTGGGAGGGGCCAACGTCCTGACTTTC. The V and J genes are TRBV20-1 and TRBJ2-6; 8 bases align to TRBD2. Trimming took 5 bases from V and 4 from J; bases not matched to a gene: 13. This CDR3 region has 17 residues. Germline assignment: CDR1 DFQATT and CDR2 SNEGSKA (reference sequence).

Turning to this clonotype: This could be a read error, since a much larger clone is one nucleotide away. It is likely a read error, because the conserved phenylalanine at the end of the CDR3 is missing. The rearrangement uses TRBV7-6 and TRBJ2-1; TRBD2 matches at 11 bases. Germline-derived CDR1 and CDR2 are SGHVS and FNYEAQ. The junction had 11 bases not matched to a gene; V was cut back by 4 bases and J by 9 bases. This CDR3 contains 16 residues. CDR3 loop: CASSYDLLAGAVEQFS. In DNA, the CDR3 is TGTGCCAGCAGCTACGACCTACTAGCGGGAGCGGTTGAGCAGTTCTCC.

This chain joins TRBV7-9 and TRBJ2-2, with D unresolved. Germline lookup yields CDR1 SEHNR and CDR2 FQNEAQ (reference sequence). The CDR3 has 14 amino acids. V gave up 0 bases and J gave up 5 bases, with 7 bases separating them. The chain's CDR3 is CASSLAGLTGELFF. DNA of the CDR3: TGTGCCAGCAGCTTAGCAGGGTTAACCGGGGAGCTGTTTTTT.

This clonotype was seen many times. The chain has TRBV2 and TRBJ2-3; 12 nucleotides align to TRBD2. Germline V lookup: CDR1 SNHLY, CDR2 FYNNEI. After removal of 6 bases from V and 2 bases from J, the junction contained 6 bases not matched to a gene. The CDR3 contains 16 residues. CDR3 amino acids: CASSARTSGATDTQYF. The CDR3 DNA reads as TGTGCCAGCAGCGCTCGGACTAGCGGGGCCACAGATACGCAGTATTTT.

This clonotype was detected only a few times. The chain uses TRBV18 and TRBJ2-4; D remains unclear. The V gene's germline CDR1 is KGHSH and CDR2 LQKENI. The CDR3 extends over 14 amino acids. V was pared by 3 bases and J by 1 base, with 7 bases between. The CDR3 reads CASSPTQAKNIQYF. CDR3 bases: TGTGCCAGCTCACCGACTCAGGCCAAAAACATTCAGTACTTC.

This clonotype was seen repeatedly, ten times or more. This chain uses TRBV20-1 with TRBJ2-1, with D hard to call. The CDR3 runs 16 residues. Germline-derived CDR1 and CDR2 are DFQATT and SNEGSKA (reference sequence). V lost 2 bases and J lost 9, with 23 bases in between. The CDR3 spells CSARKPVVNFLTEQFF. The CDR3 coding sequence is TGCAGTGCTAGAAAACCGGTCGTCAACTTCCTCACTGAGCAGTTCTTC.

The sample holds many counts of this clonotype. This chain connects TRBV7-9 to TRBJ1-5; no definite D call. V was cut by 5 bases and J by 5 bases, with 10 bases left in between. The CDR3 is 13 amino acids. Germline V gives CDR1 SEHNR, CDR2 FQNEAQ (reference sequence). CDR3 region: CASSVRVDQPQHF. The CDR3 DNA reads TGTGCCAGCAGCGTTAGGGTGGATCAGCCCCAGCATTTT.

This clonotype was found many times. V usage is TRBV19 and J usage is TRBJ2-5, with D possibly called TRBD1 or TRBD2 (6 bases each). V was shortened by 1 base and J by 3 bases, with 9 bases between the two germline ends. The CDR3 covers 14 residues. Germline V lookup: CDR1 LNHDA, CDR2 SQIVND (reference sequence). CDR3 loop: CASSIGGDKETQYF. CDR3 DNA: TGTGCCAGTAGTATAGGGGGGGACAAAGAGACCCAGTACTTC.

This clonotype appeared many times. The genes are TRBV19 and TRBJ2-2; 7 bases map to TRBD2. The CDR3 has 14 residues. The V segment lost 1 base and the J segment 5 bases; nucleotides outside the gene matches: 1. Germline CDR1 reads LNHDA; CDR2 reads SQIVND (reference sequence). CDR3 amino acids: CASSIAGGTGELFF. For the CDR3, the DNA is TGTGCCAGTAGTATAGCGGGAGGTACCGGGGAGCTGTTTTTT.

This clonotype has a count of ten or more. The chain combines TRBV7-9 with TRBJ2-5; D remains ambiguous. CDR1 is SEHNR, CDR2 FQNEAQ, per germline (reference sequence). Trimming removed 2 bases from V and 1 base from J, with 8 bases in between. The CDR3 consists of 14 residues. DNA for the CDR3: TGTGCCAGCAGCTTATCTGCCACCCAAGAGACCCAGTACTTC. Protein sequence: CASSLSATQETQYF.

In its sample, this clonotype was seen many times. This sequence joins TRBV18 and TRBJ1-1; no reliable D call. Germline assignment: CDR1 KGHSH and CDR2 LQKENI. V lost 5 bases and J lost 2, with 3 bases in between. The CDR3 sequence is 11 residues long. CDR3 region: CASSANTEAFF. The CDR3 bases are TGTGCCAGCTCAGCCAACACTGAAGCTTTCTTT.

This clonotype was observed at least ten times. The chain has TRBV28 and TRBJ2-1; 9 nucleotides align to TRBD1. The V gene end was trimmed by 5 bases and the J gene end by 0 bases; junction bases not matched to a gene: 2. Germline V gives CDR1 MDHEN, CDR2 SYDVKM. The CDR3 sequence is 15 residues long. The CDR3 DNA reads TGTGCCAGCAGTACAGGGGGCCTCTCCTACAATGAGCAGTTCTTC. This translates into CASSTGGLSYNEQFF.

The chain employs TRBV7-2 and TRBJ2-1; possibly TRBD1 for D (5 bases). Germline values: CDR1 SGHTA, CDR2 FQGNSA. V lost 5 bases to trimming and J lost 7 bases, with 18 bases between them. The length of the CDR3 is 15 residues. CDR3 residues: CASSPRQLILNEQFF. DNA for the CDR3: TGTGCCAGCAGCCCCCGACAGCTTATATTAAATGAGCAGTTCTTC.